The 8 T cell receptor beta chains presented below share a single source sample, sequenced in a study of blood T cell repertoires in COVID-19. TCRdb keeps only in-frame clones here, not all; method: immunoSEQ multiplex PCR. Altogether some 42,000 clones are present, more than 65% being singletons, with the ten largest covering about 27%. Sequenced material: peripheral blood. These receptors came from an elderly man with acute or convalescent COVID-19.

V is TRBV18 and J is TRBJ1-2; D might be TRBD1 (5 bases). The CDR3 contains 13 residues. Trimming stripped 4 bases from V and 3 bases from J, with 9 bases between. Germline CDR1 KGHSH, CDR2 LQKENI. The CDR3 DNA is TGTGCCAGCTCACGAGAGACAGACTATGGCTACACCTTC. This translates into CASSRETDYGYTF. The full variable domain, its missing parts supplied by reference TRBV18 and TRBJ1-2, is NAGVMQNPRHLVRRRGQEARLRCSPMKGHSHVYWYRQLPEEGLKFMVYLQKENIIDESGMPKERFSAEFPKEGPSILRIQQVVRGDSAAYFCASSRETDYGYTFGSGTRLTVV.

This chain uses TRBV18 with TRBJ2-2; a weak D match, TRBD1 (5 bases). This CDR3 is built from 16 residues. V lost 3 bases and J 4 bases, leaving 15 bases between the germline ends. CDR1 and CDR2 (germline): KGHSH, LQKENI. The CDR3 loop reads CASSPTALRGTGELFF. CDR3 bases: TGTGCCAGCTCACCTACAGCCCTTAGGGGCACCGGGGAGCTGTTTTTT.

This clone is medium-sized (0.01 to 0.1%). The chain joins TRBV4-1 to TRBJ1-1; tentatively, D is TRBD1 (5 bases). The CDR3 extends over 13 amino acids. The germline V gene has CDR1 MGHRA and CDR2 YSYEKL. The V gene lost 4 bases and the J gene lost 4 bases, with 10 bases spanning the gap. In DNA, the CDR3 is TGCGCCAGCAGCCTCACTCAGGGCACTGAAGCTTTCTTT. This gives the protein CASSLTQGTEAFF.

This clone was detected only once. V is TRBV27 and J is TRBJ2-3, with 14 bases identical to TRBD2. The CDR3 runs 17 residues. Germline CDR1 reads MNHEY; CDR2 reads SMNVEV (reference sequence). Germline trimming cut 4 bases from V and 4 bases from J; bases unmatched to any gene: 7. CDR3 sequence reads: CASSSIPGLAGADTQYF. DNA for the CDR3: TGTGCCAGCAGTTCAATACCGGGACTAGCGGGAGCAGATACGCAGTATTTT.

The chain carries TRBV10-2 and TRBJ1-1; 7 nucleotides line up with TRBD1. The CDR3 sequence is 13 residues long. Germline V gene sequence: CDR1 WSHSY, CDR2 SAAADI. The junction had 11 bases not matched to a gene; V was cut back by 11 bases and J by 5 bases. CDR3 in amino acids: CASRQGGRTEAFF. Written as DNA, the CDR3 is TGCGCCTCGCGACAGGGCGGTCGGACTGAAGCTTTCTTT.

This sequence joins TRBV29-1 and TRBJ2-7, with 8 bases that match TRBD2. This CDR3 has 14 amino acids. The V gene end was trimmed by 6 bases and the J gene end by 3 bases; junction bases not matched to a gene: 10. Germline V lookup: CDR1 SQVTM, CDR2 ANQGSEA. The CDR3 sequence is CSVPAELADYEQYF. In DNA, the CDR3 is TGCAGCGTGCCAGCGGAACTAGCGGACTACGAGCAGTACTTC.

The chain uses TRBV24-1 and TRBJ2-5; TRBD2 agrees at 10 bases. Germline trimming cut 3 bases from V and 5 bases from J; bases unmatched to any gene: 5. Per the germline V gene, CDR1 is KGHDR and CDR2 is SFDVKD. The CDR3 is 15 amino acids. The CDR3 region has the DNA TGTGCCACCAGTGATGCTAGCGGGGGTGACGAGACCCAGTACTTC. This codes for CATSDASGGDETQYF.

The chain employs TRBV7-3 and TRBJ2-3; D unclear. Trimming stripped 5 bases from V and 2 bases from J, with 11 bases between. This CDR3 is 14 amino acids long. Per germline, CDR1 SGHTA and CDR2 FQGTGA. The CDR3 sequence: CASSPSPFTDTQYF. The CDR3, as DNA: TGTGCCAGCAGCCCCTCCCCCTTCACAGATACGCAGTATTTT.